This passage covers 21 T cell receptor beta chains from one sample sequenced in a study of blood T cell repertoires in COVID-19. TCRdb's table, derived via immunoSEQ multiplex PCR, lists solely in-frame clones and lacks some. The sample lists around 210,000 clones; 65% to 90% were seen once. The sample was peripheral blood. These receptors originate from a man over 45 with COVID-19, enrolled during active disease.

The gene calls are TRBV3-1 (or the pseudogene TRBV3-2) and TRBJ1-2; the match to TRBD1 covers 7 bases. Losses at the gene ends were 5 bases for V and 6 bases for J; bases not matched to a gene: 9. This CDR3 is 14 amino acids long. The germline V gene has CDR1 LGHDT and CDR2 YNNKEL (reference sequence). The CDR3 here is CASSIQPTGDGYTF. The DNA for the CDR3 is TGTGCCAGCAGCATCCAACCTACAGGGGATGGCTACACCTTC.

This sequence joins TRBV7-9 and TRBJ2-3, with TRBD2 matching 9 bases. With V trimmed by 8 bases and J by 3 bases, 12 bases remained unmatched. CDR3 length: 16 residues. Germline V gene data show CDR1 as SEHNR and CDR2 as FQNEAQ (reference sequence). CDR3 protein: CASLRWAGGPTDTQYF. The CDR3 DNA follows: TGTGCCAGCCTGCGATGGGCGGGGGGGCCGACAGATACGCAGTATTTT.

The V gene is TRBV27, the J gene TRBJ1-4; TRBD1 matches at 10 bases. Trimming removed 1 base from V and 7 bases from J; junction bases left unmatched: 3. Per germline, CDR1 MNHEY and CDR2 SMNVEV (reference sequence). CDR3 length equals 15 residues. This CDR3 is CASSLLGDRGEKLFF. CDR3 bases: TGTGCCAGCAGTTTATTGGGGGACAGGGGTGAAAAACTGTTTTTT.

This chain joins TRBV4-1 and TRBJ2-7, with 9 bases matching TRBD1. Per the germline V gene, CDR1 is MGHRA and CDR2 is YSYEKL. This CDR3 contains 13 residues. V shed 4 bases, J shed 3 bases, and the junction held 1 base outside the gene matches. The CDR3 DNA is TGCGCCAGCAGCCTGGGACAGGGCTACGAGCAGTACTTC. Amino acids: CASSLGQGYEQYF.

The CDR3 protein is CASSFKAGAGNTIYF. Here the CDR3 DNA reads TGTGCCAGCAGTTTTAAGGCAGGGGCAGGAAACACCATATATTTT. This rearrangement joins TRBV27 to TRBJ1-3; TRBD1 might be the D (6 bases). Germline V lookup: CDR1 MNHEY, CDR2 SMNVEV (reference sequence). V dropped 3 bases and J dropped 4 bases, with 13 bases sitting between them. This CDR3 is 15 amino acids long.

The chain couples TRBV18 to TRBJ2-5, with a weak D call TRBD2 (6 bases). Germline V CDR1 and CDR2: KGHSH, LQKENI. This CDR3 is built from 20 residues. Trimming removed 0 bases from V and 1 base from J, with 24 bases in between. CDR3 nucleotide sequence: TGTGCCAGCTCACCACCGCAGAGGAGGGGAACTAGTGGTTCCCAAGAGACCCAGTACTTC. This translates into CASSPPQRRGTSGSQETQYF. The full variable domain, completed using reference TRBV18 and TRBJ2-5, is NAGVMQNPRHLVRRRGQEARLRCSPMKGHSHVYWYRQLPEEGLKFMVYLQKENIIDESGMPKERFSAEFPKEGPSILRIQQVVRGDSAAYFCASSPPQRRGTSGSQETQYFGPGTRLLVL.

This rearrangement joins TRBV4-1 to TRBJ1-1; perhaps TRBD1 as D (6 bases). Germline V lookup: CDR1 MGHRA, CDR2 YSYEKL. The V end was cut by 4 bases, the J end by 2 bases, with 11 bases between. The CDR3 sequence is 14 residues long. CDR3 amino acids: CASSRDKSNTEAFF. CDR3 DNA: TGCGCCAGCAGCCGGGACAAGAGTAACACTGAAGCTTTCTTT.

This clone has more than one count but fewer than ten. V gene TRBV4-1 combines with J gene TRBJ2-7; D uncertain. There are 12 residues in the CDR3. Trimming left V 3 bases short and J 3 bases short, with 6 bases between. The germline V gene has CDR1 MGHRA and CDR2 YSYEKL. The CDR3 DNA reads TGCGCCAGCAGCCATGAGAGCTACGAGCAGTACTTC. Its protein product is CASSHESYEQYF.

This rearrangement joins TRBV4-3 to TRBJ2-3; D not certain. The CDR3 has 14 residues. V lost 0 bases and J lost 8, with 12 bases in between. From germline, CDR1 is LGHNA and CDR2 YSLEER. This CDR3 reads CASSQDSRGSTQYF. The CDR3 DNA reads TGCGCCAGCAGCCAAGATTCCCGAGGATCTACGCAGTATTTT.

V is TRBV3-1 (or the pseudogene TRBV3-2) and J is TRBJ2-1; TRBD1 aligns across 7 bases. This CDR3 is 21 amino acids long. CDR1 is LGHDT, CDR2 YNNKEL, per germline (reference sequence). V was pared by 3 bases and J by 10 bases, with 30 bases of the junction left unmatched. The CDR3 loop is CASSQEAAAQKPGTVWEEQFF. In nucleotides, the CDR3 is TGTGCCAGCAGCCAGGAAGCCGCCGCCCAAAAACCGGGGACAGTTTGGGAAGAGCAGTTCTTC.

This sequence joins TRBV6-5 and TRBJ2-1; weak D call: TRBD2 (6 bases). V was pared by 1 base and J by 0 bases, with 10 bases between. The germline V gene has CDR1 MNHEY and CDR2 SVGAGI. This CDR3 contains 16 residues. The DNA for the CDR3 is TGTGCCAGCAGTTACTTGCGGGGCCTCTCCTACAATGAGCAGTTCTTC. This encodes CASSYLRGLSYNEQFF.

The chain recombines TRBV19 with TRBJ2-7; 8 nucleotides line up with TRBD1. Germline V gives CDR1 LNHDA, CDR2 SQIVND (reference sequence). The CDR3 is made up of 13 amino acids. With 1 base clipped from V and 6 bases from J, the junction kept 2 bases outside the gene matches. CDR3 in amino acids: CASSIAGGLEQYF. In DNA form, the CDR3 reads TGTGCCAGTAGTATAGCAGGGGGCCTCGAGCAGTACTTC.

A note on this clone: The germline gene is not matched at one end of the junction; a read error may be the cause. The rearrangement joins TRBV6-1 to TRBJ1-1; possible D gene TRBD1, 6 bases. Germline V lookup: CDR1 MNHNS, CDR2 SASEGT. CDR3 size: 13 residues. This CDR3 reads CASREGAGDEAFF. CDR3 nucleotides: TGTGCCAGCAGGGAAGGGGCAGGGGATGAAGCTTTCTTT.

This chain joins TRBV11-1 and TRBJ1-6; 9 nucleotides align to TRBD1. V shed 0 bases and J 5 bases; nucleotides not matched to a gene: 2. The CDR3 extends over 16 amino acids. The V gene's germline CDR1 is SGHAT and CDR2 FQDESV (reference sequence). In DNA, the CDR3 is TGTGCCAGCAGCTTAGCGACAGGGGGTAATAATTCACCCCTCCACTTT. Its translation is CASSLATGGNNSPLHF.

V and J are TRBV11-2 and TRBJ2-2; weak D call: TRBD2 (6 bases). The length of the CDR3 is 14 residues. The V and J ends lost 4 bases and 6 bases respectively, with 12 bases between them. Per the germline V gene, CDR1 is SGHAT and CDR2 is FQNNGV. CDR3 in amino acids: CASSSTWGAGELFF. The CDR3, as DNA: TGTGCCAGCAGCTCAACCTGGGGGGCCGGGGAGCTGTTTTTT. The full variable domain, in which reference TRBV11-2 and TRBJ2-2 provide the parts outside the CDR3, is EAGVAQSPRYKIIEKRQSVAFWCNPISGHATLYWYQQILGQGPKLLIQFQNNGVVDDSQLPKDRFSAERLKGVDSTLKIQPAKLEDSAVYLCASSSTWGAGELFFGEGSRLTVL.

With respect to this clone: A junction end diverges from the germline sequence, so it may reflect a read error. The J gene is TRBJ2-1, the V gene TRBV19; maybe TRBD1 (5 bases). There are 12 residues in the CDR3. CDR1 and CDR2 from the germline V gene are LNHDA and SQIVND (reference sequence). CDR3 sequence reads: CASSTQGWFSVF. For the CDR3, the DNA is TGTGCCAGTAGTACGCAGGGCTGGTTCAGTGTCTTC.

The chain links TRBV6-2 or TRBV6-3 to TRBJ1-2; no firm D call. V lost 5 bases, J lost 4 bases, and 5 bases lay in between. The germline gives CDR1 MNHEY, CDR2 SVGEGT. The CDR3 extends over 11 amino acids. In nucleotides, the CDR3 is TGTGCCAGCAGTCGTCGCTATGGCTACACCTTC. Its protein product is CASSRRYGYTF.

The chain recombines TRBV5-1 with TRBJ1-2; tentatively, D is TRBD1 (6 bases). CDR3 length: 12 amino acids. The V gene's germline CDR1 is SGHRS and CDR2 YFSETQ. The V end lost 4 bases, the J end lost 8 bases, and 12 bases lay between the germline ends. Here the CDR3 DNA reads TGCGCCAGCAGCCCGAACAGGGCAGGCTACACCTTC. It specifies CASSPNRAGYTF.

V and J are TRBV28 and TRBJ2-5, with D perhaps TRBD2 (7 bases). The CDR3 is 13 amino acids. V lost 7 bases and J 5 bases, leaving 14 bases between the germline ends. Germline V CDR1 and CDR2: MDHEN, SYDVKM. CDR3 sequence: CASKGGGLETQYF. CDR3 coding DNA: TGTGCCAGCAAAGGGGGGGGGCTGGAGACCCAGTACTTC.

V gene TRBV28 combines with J gene TRBJ1-3; tentative D call: TRBD1 (5 bases). V lost 2 bases and J lost 1, with 9 bases in between. This CDR3 is built from 15 residues. Germline V gene data show CDR1 as MDHEN and CDR2 as SYDVKM. The CDR3 nucleotides are TGTGCCAGCAGTTTAAAGGGGTTTTCTGGAAACACCATATATTTT. Translated: CASSLKGFSGNTIYF.

The V call is TRBV7-8, the J call TRBJ1-5; 7 bases are shared with TRBD1. Trimming removed 1 base from V and 9 bases from J; junction bases left unmatched: 6. The CDR3 spans 14 residues. Germline CDR1 SGHVS, CDR2 FQNEAQ. In DNA form, the CDR3 reads TGTGCCAGCAGCTTAGTGAAGGGGGCTGGGCCCCAGCATTTT. Translation: CASSLVKGAGPQHF.